The 16 T cell receptor beta chains below were found in one sample sequenced in a study of T cells after somatic rescue of genetic block. Profiled with immunoSEQ multiplex PCR; TCRdb holds only in-frame clones, not every one. The data show approximately 67,000 clones, about 90% seen once. Sequencing used peripheral blood mononuclear cells (PBMCs). These receptor sequences come from a man aged 40-49 years.

The chain couples TRBV5-4 to TRBJ1-6, with D tentatively TRBD1 (6 bases). The CDR3 is 14 residues long. Trimming pared 0 bases from V and 7 bases from J, leaving 8 bases between. CDR1 and CDR2 (germline): SGHNT, YYREEE (reference sequence). The CDR3 is CASSLAGANSPLHF. The CDR3 region has the DNA TGTGCCAGCAGCTTGGCAGGGGCGAATTCACCCCTCCACTTT.

The chain recombines TRBV6-1 with TRBJ2-7; D not certain. V was pared by 0 bases and J by 4 bases, with 4 bases between. The CDR3 has 12 residues. Germline V gene data show CDR1 as MNHNS and CDR2 as SASEGT. The CDR3 loop is CASSEAGYEQYF. The DNA for the CDR3 is TGTGCCAGCAGTGAAGCGGGGTACGAGCAGTACTTC.

The gene calls are TRBV7-7 and TRBJ2-7, with TRBD2 matching over 7 bases. Losses at the gene ends were 5 bases for V and 3 bases for J; bases not matched to a gene: 10. Germline V CDR1 and CDR2: SSHAT, FNYEAQ (reference sequence). This CDR3 has 15 amino acids. Written as DNA, the CDR3 is TGTGCCAGCAGCCCCGGCTCTAGCGGTCTCTACGAGCAGTACTTC. This encodes CASSPGSSGLYEQYF.

The chain employs TRBV10-3 and TRBJ1-1, with D perhaps matching TRBD1 (5 bases). V lost 2 bases, J lost 1 base, and 5 bases lay in between. This CDR3 contains 13 residues. Germline assignment: CDR1 ENHRY and CDR2 SYGVKD. CDR3 sequence reads: CAISEGANTEAFF. DNA of the CDR3: TGTGCCATCAGTGAGGGGGCGAACACTGAAGCTTTCTTT.

The V call is TRBV5-1, the J call TRBJ2-2; D is perhaps TRBD1 (6 bases). Germline CDR1 is SGHRS and CDR2 is YFSETQ. Trimming took 4 bases from V and 0 from J, leaving 10 bases between them. The length of the CDR3 is 15 residues. The CDR3 loop is CASSRDIPNTGELFF. DNA for the CDR3: TGCGCCAGCAGCAGGGACATACCGAACACCGGGGAGCTGTTTTTT.

V and J are TRBV14 and TRBJ2-1; D not resolved. The ends were cut back, 4 bases at V and 8 bases at J, with 9 bases in the middle. This CDR3 is 12 amino acids long. CDR1 is SGHDN, CDR2 FVKESK, per germline. The CDR3 region is CASSPPWDEQFF. CDR3 DNA sequence: TGTGCCAGCAGCCCCCCGTGGGATGAGCAGTTCTTC.

This sequence joins TRBV28 and TRBJ1-4, with 10 bases lining up with TRBD1. With 4 bases clipped from V and 4 bases from J, the junction kept 9 bases outside the gene matches. The CDR3 has 17 amino acids. In germline, CDR1 is MDHEN, CDR2 SYDVKM. The CDR3 loop reads CASSSPRQGARNEKLFF. The CDR3 DNA reads as TGTGCCAGCAGTTCCCCTCGACAGGGGGCGCGTAATGAAAAACTGTTTTTT.

The chain couples TRBV7-9 to TRBJ2-7, with TRBD2 matching over 11 bases. This CDR3 comprises 16 residues. Germline V gene lookup returns CDR1 SEHNR and CDR2 FQNEAQ (reference sequence). After removal of 1 base from V and 7 bases from J, the junction contained 9 bases not matched to a gene. Here the CDR3 DNA reads TGTGCCAGCAGCTTAGTTCTAGCGGGAGGACTAGTAGAGCAGTACTTC. Translation: CASSLVLAGGLVEQYF.

The V gene is TRBV27, the J gene TRBJ2-1; tentatively, D is TRBD1 or TRBD2 (5 bases each). The CDR3 consists of 15 residues. CDR1 and CDR2 from the germline V gene are MNHEY and SMNVEV (reference sequence). V was clipped by 2 bases and J by 2 bases, with 10 bases between them. The CDR3 here is CASSLAQGPYNEQFF. The CDR3 nucleotides are TGTGCCAGCAGTTTAGCCCAGGGACCCTACAATGAGCAGTTCTTC.

The rearrangement links TRBV10-1 to TRBJ2-3; 10 nucleotides match TRBD2. The CDR3 totals 15 residues. CDR1 is WNHNN and CDR2 is SYGVQD in the germline V gene (reference sequence). The V and J ends lost 7 bases and 0 bases, in that order; junction bases with no gene match: 4. CDR3 bases: TGCGCCAGCACAAGACTAGCGGGTAGCACAGATACGCAGTATTTT. Its translation: CASTRLAGSTDTQYF.

The V call is TRBV6-1, the J call TRBJ1-2; a possible D gene is TRBD1 (6 bases). The V gene lost 8 bases and the J gene lost 4 bases, with 11 bases spanning the gap. CDR1 MNHNS and CDR2 SASEGT come from the germline V gene. This CDR3 comprises 12 residues. The CDR3 here is CASWDTFYGYTF. The CDR3 DNA reads TGTGCCAGCTGGGACACCTTCTATGGCTACACCTTC.

In this sample, this clone turned up a few times. This chain joins TRBV7-9 and TRBJ1-5; no reliable D call. The CDR3 length is 11 residues. Between the trimmed V and J ends, which lost 1 base and 9 bases, there was a span of 4 bases. Germline CDR1 is SEHNR and CDR2 is FQNEAQ (reference sequence). This chain's CDR3 is CASSLGGPQHF. The CDR3 bases are TGTGCCAGCAGCTTAGGGGGGCCCCAGCATTTT. Together with reference TRBV7-9 and TRBJ1-5, the CDR3 gives the full variable domain: DTGVSQNPRHKITKRGQNVTFRCDPISEHNRLYWYRQTLGQGPEFLTYFQNEAQLEKSRLLSDRFSAERPKGSFSTLEIQRTEQGDSAMYLCASSLGGPQHFGDGTRLSIL.

This chain uses TRBV5-1 with TRBJ1-5, with TRBD1 matching 12 bases. V was clipped by 4 bases and J by 6 bases; unmatched bases: 8. CDR1 is SGHRS and CDR2 is YFSETQ in the germline V gene. CDR3 length equals 16 residues. In DNA, the CDR3 is TGCGCCAGCAGCCTCCGGGACAGGGGGCTTGGTCAGCCCCAGCATTTT. Translating it yields CASSLRDRGLGQPQHF.

The chain joins TRBV28 to TRBJ1-1, with 9 bases matching TRBD1. The CDR3 runs 17 residues. CDR1 and CDR2 (germline): MDHEN, SYDVKM. Unmatched junction bases numbered 11, after V lost 2 bases and J lost 4 bases. The CDR3 nucleotides read TGTGCCAGCAGTTTAGTTAGGACAGGGGTAAGAGGCACTGAAGCTTTCTTT. This translates into CASSLVRTGVRGTEAFF. Variable domain in full (rest from reference TRBV28 and TRBJ1-1): DVKVTQSSRYLVKRTGEKVFLECVQDMDHENMFWYRQDPGLGLRLIYFSYDVKMKEKGDIPEGYSVSREKKERFSLILESASTNQTSMYLCASSLVRTGVRGTEAFFGQGTRLTVV.

The chain combines TRBV19 with TRBJ2-4; D gene unclear. Germline V lookup: CDR1 LNHDA, CDR2 SQIVND (reference sequence). The germline V and J ends were trimmed by 3 bases and 1 base, with 7 bases remaining between them. CDR3 length: 14 residues. CDR3 nucleotides: TGTGCCAGTAGTATGTTGGGGGCCAAAAACATTCAGTACTTC. Translation gives CASSMLGAKNIQYF.

The rearrangement links TRBV2 to TRBJ2-5, with D unclear. This CDR3 has 16 residues. V lost 2 bases and J lost 3, with 16 bases in between. Per the germline V gene, CDR1 is SNHLY and CDR2 is FYNNEI. CDR3 residues: CASSERLDGAKETQYF. Here the CDR3 DNA reads TGTGCCAGCAGTGAAAGGTTGGACGGAGCAAAAGAGACCCAGTACTTC.